The 2 T cell receptor beta chains below were found in one sample sequenced in a study of human CD8 memory T cell subsets (TCRdb year 2020). A Human TCR Profiling Kit was used to prepare UMI-labeled 5' RACE TCRbeta libraries. Based on TCRdb reprocessing of the reads, there is one entry per CDR3 protein sequence, and DNA is missing. This sample's table lists 6,500 to 8,000 distinct CDR3 sequences. The ten largest clonotypes hold around 22% of the sample. Sample: CD8+ T cells from PBMCs. These receptors all come from a human donor in good health.

The CDR3 region is CASSQTGLTTGELFF. The gene calls are TRBV4-1 and TRBJ2-2; TCRdb outputs TRBD1, but without DNA this stays unchecked. In germline, CDR1 is MGHRA, CDR2 YSYEKL. The CDR3 loop spans 15 amino acids.

The V call is TRBV19, the J call TRBJ2-2; no DNA is available, so the TRBD2 call from TCRdb remains unchecked. Germline V gene data show CDR1 as LNHDA and CDR2 as SQIVND (reference sequence). The CDR3 is 16 amino acids. CDR3 sequence: CASSSGVAGGTGELFF.